These 8 T cell receptor beta chains were sequenced from one sample in a study of technical replicates of blood from four donors. Libraries were prepared by immunoSEQ multiplex PCR; TCRdb keeps only in-frame clonotypes and omits some of them. The sample includes 95,000 or so clones, approximately 95% seen only once; the top ten take around 0.3%. Material for sequencing was T cells isolated from PBMCs. These receptors originate from a human donor in good health.

CDR3 bases: TGCAGCTTGTCAGCACAAGCCCTAGTTGGGGAGCAGTTCTTC. Residues: CSLSAQALVGEQFF. The chain combines TRBV29-1 with TRBJ2-1; D is unresolved. Trimming shortened V by 8 bases and J by 10 bases, and 24 bases separated the two germline ends. CDR1 SQVTM and CDR2 ANQGSEA come from the germline V gene. This CDR3 is built from 14 residues.

The chain combines TRBV4-1 with TRBJ2-7; possibly TRBD2 for D (6 bases). The CDR3 runs to 13 residues. CDR1 is MGHRA, CDR2 YSYEKL, per germline. V lost 3 bases to trimming and J lost 1 base, with 7 bases between them. The CDR3 region is CASSHGTSYEQYF. As DNA, the CDR3 is TGCGCCAGCAGCCACGGGACTTCCTACGAGCAGTACTTC.

The chain has TRBV7-9 and TRBJ1-1; TRBD1 matches 8 bases. CDR1 is SEHNR, CDR2 FQNEAQ, per germline (reference sequence). CDR3 length equals 14 residues. With 2 bases clipped from V and 4 bases from J, the junction kept 3 bases outside the gene matches. The CDR3 loop reads CASSLSTGGTEAFF. In DNA form, the CDR3 reads TGTGCCAGCAGCTTAAGTACAGGGGGCACTGAAGCTTTCTTT.

This rearrangement joins TRBV9 to TRBJ2-2, with 11 positions matching TRBD2. With V trimmed by 3 bases and J by 9 bases, 13 bases remained unmatched. This CDR3 is 17 amino acids long. CDR1 is SGDLS, CDR2 YYNGEE, per germline. CDR3 residues: CASSAEGGTSGFRELFF. CDR3 nucleotide sequence: TGTGCCAGCAGCGCAGAAGGTGGGACTAGCGGTTTCAGGGAGCTGTTTTTT. The whole variable domain, remainder taken from reference TRBV9 and TRBJ2-2, is DSGVTQTPKHLITATGQRVTLRCSPRSGDLSVYWYQQSLDQGLQFLIQYYNGEERAKGNILERFSAQQFPDLHSELNLSSLELGDSALYFCASSAEGGTSGFRELFFGEGSRLTVL.

The chain carries TRBV6-5 and TRBJ2-1; TRBD1 matches at 9 bases. Germline CDR1 and CDR2: MNHEY and SVGAGI. J was trimmed by 7 bases and V by 6 bases; bases with no gene match: 1. The CDR3 totals 12 residues. CDR3 amino acids: CASRGTGNEQFF. Here the CDR3 DNA reads TGTGCCAGCAGAGGGACAGGGAATGAGCAGTTCTTC.

This clone was detected a few times. The chain combines TRBV10-2 with TRBJ1-1, with a possible D match to TRBD1 (5 bases). With 3 bases removed from V and 9 bases from J, the gap between germline ends came to 20 bases. Germline V gene lookup returns CDR1 WSHSY and CDR2 SAAADI. The CDR3 spans 15 residues. CDR3 residues: CASSDTGVRTSKAFF. The CDR3 DNA reads TGCGCCAGCAGTGACACGGGGGTAAGAACGTCGAAAGCTTTCTTT.

The chain carries TRBV19 and TRBJ1-2, with a tentative D call TRBD1 (6 bases). V gave up 1 base and J gave up 4 bases, with 19 bases separating them. The CDR3 covers 17 residues. Germline CDR1 is LNHDA and CDR2 is SQIVND (reference sequence). CDR3 residues: CASSIGGQGDHLYGYTF. Written as DNA, the CDR3 is TGTGCCAGTAGTATAGGGGGGCAGGGCGACCACCTCTATGGCTACACCTTC.

The chain uses TRBV7-3 and TRBJ2-3; 7 nucleotides match TRBD2. Germline assignment: CDR1 SGHTA and CDR2 FQGTGA. The CDR3 covers 15 residues. The junction had 3 bases not matched to a gene; V was cut back by 2 bases and J by 1 base. Here the CDR3 reads CASSLAGEGTDTQYF. In nucleotides, the CDR3 is TGTGCCAGCAGCTTAGCGGGAGAGGGCACAGATACGCAGTATTTT.